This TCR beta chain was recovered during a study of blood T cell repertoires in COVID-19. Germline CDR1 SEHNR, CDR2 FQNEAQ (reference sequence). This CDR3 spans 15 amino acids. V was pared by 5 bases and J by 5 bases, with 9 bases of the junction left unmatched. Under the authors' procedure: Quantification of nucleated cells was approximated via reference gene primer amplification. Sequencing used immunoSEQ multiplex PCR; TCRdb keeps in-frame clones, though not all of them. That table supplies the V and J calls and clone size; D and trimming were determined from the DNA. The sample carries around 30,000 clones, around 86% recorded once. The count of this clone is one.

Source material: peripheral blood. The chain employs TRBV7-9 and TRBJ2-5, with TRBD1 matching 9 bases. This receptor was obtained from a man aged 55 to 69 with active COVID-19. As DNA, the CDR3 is TGTGCCAGCAGCCCCGGGACAGGGTACGAGGAGACCCAGTACTTC. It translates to CASSPGTGYEETQYF.